The 21 T cell receptor beta chains below were found in one sample sequenced in a study of blood T cell repertoires in COVID-19. This table comes from immunoSEQ multiplex PCR, and its TCRdb copy is limited to in-frame clones, with some not included. The sample contains over 80,000 clones, over 75% of which appear only once. Sequencing was carried out using peripheral blood. These receptors came from a human donor in a cohort sampled during active COVID-19.

This clone has only one observation. The rearrangement joins TRBV5-6 to TRBJ1-4, with D possibly TRBD1 on 6 matching bases. The CDR3 is 13 amino acids. The V gene's germline CDR1 is SGHDT and CDR2 YYEEEE. Between the trimmed V and J ends, which lost 7 bases and 8 bases, there was a span of 15 bases. In nucleotides, the CDR3 is TGTGCCAGCTCCCGGGGGGCTTACGAAAAACTGTTTTTT. This codes for CASSRGAYEKLFF.

V is TRBV13 and J is TRBJ1-5; 9 nucleotides match TRBD1. In germline, CDR1 is PRHDT, CDR2 FYEKMQ (reference sequence). V trimming: 6 bases; J trimming: 6 bases; junction bases outside the gene matches: 9. This CDR3 has 15 amino acids. The CDR3 loop reads CASSWTGERGQPQHF. The CDR3 nucleotides are TGTGCCAGCAGTTGGACAGGGGAAAGGGGTCAGCCCCAGCATTTT.

This clone has only one observation. The genes are TRBV6-6 and TRBJ1-5; 11 positions match TRBD1. The J segment lost 6 bases and the V segment lost 7 bases, leaving 5 bases of the junction unmatched. Germline V gene data show CDR1 as MNHNY and CDR2 as SVGAGI (reference sequence). The CDR3 consists of 14 residues. CDR3 nucleotide sequence: TGTGCCAGCACGGGCGGGACAGGGGGTCAGCCCCAGCATTTT. This sequence encodes CASTGGTGGQPQHF.

This chain uses TRBV10-3 with TRBJ1-5; TRBD1 is a possible D gene (5 bases). CDR3 length equals 14 residues. Trimming stripped 10 bases from V and 0 bases from J, with 13 bases between. Germline V gene sequence: CDR1 ENHRY, CDR2 SYGVKD. The CDR3 sequence: CATQDINSNQPQHF. The CDR3 nucleotides read TGTGCCACCCAGGACATTAATAGCAATCAGCCCCAGCATTTT.

The chain links TRBV7-2 to TRBJ2-2; TRBD2 matches 7 bases. Per germline, CDR1 SGHTA and CDR2 FQGNSA. CDR3 size: 14 residues. The V and J ends lost 1 base and 8 bases, in that order; junction bases with no gene match: 4. The CDR3 loop reads CASSLGLAKGELFF. CDR3 nucleotides: TGTGCCAGCAGCTTAGGACTAGCTAAAGGGGAGCTGTTTTTT.

The rearrangement joins TRBV5-1 to TRBJ2-2, with a possible D match to TRBD2 (5 bases). V was pared by 0 bases and J by 7 bases, with 10 bases between. Germline loops: CDR1 SGHRS, CDR2 YFSETQ. The CDR3 consists of 14 residues. CDR3 in DNA: TGCGCCAGCAGCTTGGGTGGTGACTACGGGGAGCTGTTTTTT. Translated: CASSLGGDYGELFF.

The genes are TRBV12-3 or TRBV12-4 and TRBJ2-1, with a possible D match to TRBD2 (5 bases). The CDR3 loop spans 13 amino acids. The ends were cut back, 0 bases at V and 9 bases at J, with 9 bases in the middle. DNA of the CDR3: TGTGCCAGCAGTTTAGCGGGAGCGGCTGAGCAGTTCTTC. It translates to CASSLAGAAEQFF.

V is TRBV4-2 and J is TRBJ2-1; maybe TRBD2 (5 bases). The CDR3 sequence is 15 residues long. Germline V gene sequence: CDR1 LGHNA, CDR2 YNFKEQ. Trimming took 4 bases from V and 1 from J, leaving 11 bases between them. CDR3 coding DNA: TGTGCCAGCAGCCCCCAACTAGAATCCTACAATGAGCAGTTCTTC. Residues: CASSPQLESYNEQFF.

The chain has TRBV4-2 and TRBJ2-1; D may be TRBD2 (7 bases). Trimming removed 1 base from V and 4 bases from J, with 14 bases in between. The CDR3 length is 16 residues. Germline-derived CDR1 and CDR2 are LGHNA and YNFKEQ. This chain's CDR3 is CASSQGIGGTYNEQFF. The CDR3 DNA reads as TGTGCCAGCAGCCAAGGTATCGGGGGGACATACAATGAGCAGTTCTTC.

There are a few counts of this clone. The chain joins TRBV28 to TRBJ1-4, with 10 positions matching TRBD1. The CDR3 is 14 amino acids. The V gene end was trimmed by 6 bases and the J gene end by 13 bases; junction bases not matched to a gene: 11. Germline V gene sequence: CDR1 MDHEN, CDR2 SYDVKM. This chain's CDR3 is CASSLKGQGFLLFF. The CDR3 DNA reads TGTGCCAGCAGCCTAAAGGGACAGGGGTTTTTACTGTTTTTT.

This chain connects TRBV2 to TRBJ2-7; 9 bases fit TRBD1. After removal of 6 bases from V and 2 bases from J, the junction contained 8 bases not matched to a gene. Per germline, CDR1 SNHLY and CDR2 FYNNEI. This CDR3 has 15 residues. CDR3: CASRSSTGGTYEQYF. The CDR3 DNA reads TGTGCCAGCAGGAGCTCGACAGGGGGAACCTACGAGCAGTACTTC.

This clone has only a few counts. The chain has TRBV7-3 and TRBJ2-7; D unclear. V was pared by 5 bases and J by 0 bases, with 11 bases between. Germline V gives CDR1 SGHTA, CDR2 FQGTGA. The CDR3 covers 14 residues. This CDR3 reads CASSPDRGSYEQYF. DNA for the CDR3: TGTGCCAGCAGCCCCGACCGAGGCTCCTACGAGCAGTACTTC.

The J gene is TRBJ2-7, the V gene TRBV27, with 7 bases identical to TRBD1. Unmatched junction bases numbered 8, after V lost 4 bases and J lost 2 bases. Per germline, CDR1 MNHEY and CDR2 SMNVEV (reference sequence). The CDR3 loop spans 15 amino acids. CDR3 DNA sequence: TGTGCCAGCAGTTACCGTCAGGGGGTGACCTACGAGCAGTACTTC. Protein sequence: CASSYRQGVTYEQYF.

This rearrangement joins TRBV12-5 to TRBJ1-1; possible D gene TRBD1, 6 bases. CDR1 LGHNT and CDR2 FRNRAP come from the germline V gene. With 4 bases removed from V and 4 bases from J, the gap between germline ends came to 10 bases. This CDR3 has 13 residues. The CDR3: CASGSNRVTEAFF. In DNA form, the CDR3 reads TGTGCTAGTGGTTCAAACAGGGTCACTGAAGCTTTCTTT.

The V gene is TRBV7-2, the J gene TRBJ2-5, with 8 positions matching TRBD1. CDR1 is SGHTA and CDR2 is FQGNSA in the germline V gene. The CDR3 extends over 14 amino acids. V lost 5 bases and J lost 5; bases outside the gene matches: 7. CDR3 coding DNA: TGTGCCAGCAGCCTGTCAGGGGGCTCTGAGACCCAGTACTTC. Amino acids: CASSLSGGSETQYF. Using reference TRBV7-2 and TRBJ2-5 for the parts outside the CDR3, the full variable domain is GAGVSQSPSNKVTEKGKDVELRCDPISGHTALYWYRQSLGQGLEFLIYFQGNSAPDKSGLPSDRFSAERTGGSVSTLTIQRTQQEDSAVYLCASSLSGGSETQYFGPGTRLLVL.

The chain uses TRBV4-1 and TRBJ2-3, with TRBD1 matching over 10 bases. Germline V gene sequence: CDR1 MGHRA, CDR2 YSYEKL. Trimming at V came to 5 bases and at J to 3 bases, leaving 5 bases not matched to a gene. This CDR3 contains 15 residues. CDR3 residues: CASSARDRGTDTQYF. CDR3 in DNA: TGCGCCAGCAGCGCCCGGGACAGGGGAACAGATACGCAGTATTTT.

J is TRBJ2-3 and V is TRBV5-8; TRBD2 might be the D (6 bases). Germline V gene data show CDR1 as SGHTS and CDR2 as YDEGEE. Trimming cost V 4 bases and J 1 base, with 13 bases left between them. The CDR3 extends over 15 amino acids. The CDR3 nucleotides are TGTGCCAGCAGCCTTAATAGCGGACGCACAGATACGCAGTATTTT. This encodes CASSLNSGRTDTQYF.

CDR3 sequence: CASSPGQGSEAFF. In DNA, the CDR3 is TGTGCCAGCTCACCGGGACAGGGTAGTGAAGCTTTCTTT. The chain is built from TRBV18 and TRBJ1-1, with 9 positions matching TRBD1. The CDR3 totals 13 residues. Per germline, CDR1 KGHSH and CDR2 LQKENI. Trimming at V came to 3 bases and at J to 7 bases, leaving 3 bases not matched to a gene. The variable domain in full, with the rest retrieved from reference TRBV18 and TRBJ1-1, is NAGVMQNPRHLVRRRGQEARLRCSPMKGHSHVYWYRQLPEEGLKFMVYLQKENIIDESGMPKERFSAEFPKEGPSILRIQQVVRGDSAAYFCASSPGQGSEAFFGQGTRLTVV.

This chain uses TRBV11-2 with TRBJ2-2; 13 nucleotides match TRBD2. V gave up 0 bases and J gave up 4 bases; unmatched junction bases: 5. The germline V gene encodes CDR1 SGHAT and CDR2 FQNNGV. The CDR3 is made up of 18 amino acids. The CDR3 spells CASSLDSGLAGATGELFF. DNA of the CDR3: TGTGCCAGCAGCTTAGATAGCGGACTAGCGGGAGCCACCGGGGAGCTGTTTTTT.

This clone was observed a handful of times. V usage is TRBV10-1 and J usage is TRBJ1-5, with D uncertain. Trimming took off 8 bases at V and 3 bases at J, with 14 bases between the two ends. The germline gives CDR1 WNHNN, CDR2 SYGVQD (reference sequence). This CDR3 spans 14 amino acids. Here the CDR3 reads CASYRKRLNQPQHF. In nucleotides, the CDR3 is TGCGCCAGCTACCGCAAGAGGCTCAATCAGCCCCAGCATTTT.

V is TRBV5-1 and J is TRBJ2-7, with 7 bases identical to TRBD1. Germline loops: CDR1 SGHRS, CDR2 YFSETQ. Trimming removed 0 bases from V and 3 bases from J; junction bases left unmatched: 3. The CDR3 consists of 14 residues. CDR3 coding DNA: TGCGCCAGCAGCTTGGGGGGACAGTACTACGAGCAGTACTTC. Its protein is CASSLGGQYYEQYF.